A single sample gave rise to the 32 T cell receptor beta chains below, sequenced in a study of PD-1 blockade in classical Hodgkin lymphoma. Sequenced by immunoSEQ multiplex PCR; TCRdb stores in-frame clones only, minus some. This table has about 15,000 clones, 84% appearing once. Every patient experienced relapse after autologous stem cell transplantation, and brentuximab vedotin exposure varied. This specimen consisted of peripheral blood mononuclear cells (PBMCs), obtained at baseline. These receptors were collected from a human donor with classical Hodgkin lymphoma.

The CDR3 loop reads CATSRDRISYGYTF. Here the CDR3 DNA reads TGTGCCACCAGCAGAGATAGGATAAGCTATGGCTACACCTTC. V is TRBV15 and J is TRBJ1-2; D ambiguous. V was pared by 0 bases and J by 4 bases, with 9 bases between. The CDR3 has 14 residues. Per germline, CDR1 LNHNV and CDR2 YYDKDF (reference sequence).

The V and J genes are TRBV7-8 and TRBJ2-3, with D perhaps assigned TRBD1 or TRBD2 (5 bases each). This CDR3 is built from 16 residues. Germline values: CDR1 SGHVS, CDR2 FQNEAQ. With 6 bases removed from V and 0 bases from J, the gap between germline ends came to 16 bases. The CDR3 loop is CASSHDSGGSTDTQYF. CDR3 nucleotides: TGTGCCAGCAGTCATGACAGTGGGGGTAGCACAGATACGCAGTATTTT.

The rearrangement joins TRBV7-9 to TRBJ1-1, with unresolved D. There are 13 residues in the CDR3. With 2 bases removed from V and 1 base from J, the gap between germline ends came to 5 bases. Looked up from germline, CDR1 is SEHNR and CDR2 is FQNEAQ (reference sequence). CDR3 loop: CASSLFANTEAFF. The DNA of the CDR3 is TGTGCCAGCAGCTTATTCGCGAACACTGAAGCTTTCTTT.

The rearrangement uses TRBV11-2 and TRBJ1-2; 8 bases line up with TRBD1. Trimming took 1 base from V and 12 from J; bases not matched to a gene: 10. The V gene's germline CDR1 is SGHAT and CDR2 FQNNGV. CDR3 length equals 14 residues. The CDR3 DNA is TGTGCCAGCAGCTTAGGCCTCGGACAGGGATGGAACACCTTC. Translated: CASSLGLGQGWNTF.

The rearrangement links TRBV4-2 to TRBJ1-1, with 9 bases identical to TRBD1. Losses at the gene ends were 5 bases for V and 10 bases for J; bases not matched to a gene: 2. This CDR3 comprises 11 residues. Germline CDR1 and CDR2: LGHNA and YNFKEQ. The CDR3 region has the DNA TGTGCCAGCAGCACGACAGGGGGAGCTTTCTTT. This gives the protein CASSTTGGAFF.

V gene TRBV29-1 combines with J gene TRBJ1-2; 9 bases agree with TRBD1. V lost 6 bases, J lost 6 bases, and 2 bases stayed unmatched. The CDR3 has 11 residues. Germline CDR1 SQVTM, CDR2 ANQGSEA. The CDR3 is CSVWTGDGYTF. The CDR3 nucleotides read TGCAGCGTCTGGACAGGGGATGGCTACACCTTC.

This chain connects TRBV27 to TRBJ2-3; D gene uncertain. Germline V CDR1 and CDR2: MNHEY, SMNVEV (reference sequence). The ends were cut back, 6 bases at V and 2 bases at J, with 9 bases in the middle. This CDR3 region has 13 residues. The CDR3 is CASSHGPTDTQYF. As DNA, the CDR3 is TGTGCCAGCAGCCATGGGCCCACAGATACGCAGTATTTT.

The rearrangement uses TRBV19 and TRBJ2-2; D call uncertain. CDR3 length equals 14 residues. CDR1 is LNHDA and CDR2 is SQIVND in the germline V gene (reference sequence). The ends were cut back, 7 bases at V and 4 bases at J, with 13 bases in the middle. CDR3 sequence: CASNEGPGTGELFF. The CDR3 DNA is TGTGCCAGTAATGAAGGTCCGGGCACCGGGGAGCTGTTTTTT.

This clone was found once. This chain links TRBV4-3 with TRBJ2-1; 9 bases are a match to TRBD2. CDR3 size: 16 residues. Germline values: CDR1 LGHNA, CDR2 YSLEER. V lost 2 bases and J lost 2; bases outside the gene matches: 4. The CDR3 here is CASSQLAGAAYNEQFF. For the CDR3, the DNA is TGCGCCAGCAGCCAATTAGCGGGGGCCGCCTACAATGAGCAGTTCTTC.

This clone is categorized as large (0.1 to 1%). The junction differs from germline at one of its ends, possibly a read error. V and J are TRBV28 and TRBJ1-5, with TRBD1 matching 7 bases. From germline, CDR1 is MDHEN and CDR2 SYDVKM. CDR3 length: 10 amino acids. The CDR3 spells CASQGDSLNF. CDR3 DNA sequence: TGTGCCAGCCAAGGGGACAGCCTAAATTTT. Full variable domain (missing parts from reference TRBV28 and TRBJ1-5): DVKVTQSSRYLVKRTGEKVFLECVQDMDHENMFWYRQDPGLGLRLIYFSYDVKMKEKGDIPEGYSVSREKKERFSLILESASTNQTSMYLCASQGDSLNFGDGTRLSIL.

The J gene is TRBJ2-2, the V gene TRBV7-2; no definite D call. Germline loops: CDR1 SGHTA, CDR2 FQGNSA. The CDR3 totals 15 residues. V shed 2 bases and J shed 5 bases, with 12 bases lying between them. Here the CDR3 reads CASSLFMALTGELFF. The CDR3, as DNA: TGTGCCAGCAGCTTATTCATGGCACTAACCGGGGAGCTGTTTTTT.

The V and J genes are TRBV9 and TRBJ2-1; D not resolved. The CDR3 length is 14 residues. The germline V gene encodes CDR1 SGDLS and CDR2 YYNGEE. Trimming took 2 bases from V and 5 from J, leaving 11 bases between them. Written as DNA, the CDR3 is TGTGCCAGCAGCGTTCGCGGCGGCGACAATGAGCAGTTCTTC. It is translated as CASSVRGGDNEQFF. Looking up the rest from reference TRBV9 and TRBJ2-1 gives the full variable domain: DSGVTQTPKHLITATGQRVTLRCSPRSGDLSVYWYQQSLDQGLQFLIQYYNGEERAKGNILERFSAQQFPDLHSELNLSSLELGDSALYFCASSVRGGDNEQFFGPGTRLTVL.

The V and J genes are TRBV11-3 and TRBJ1-1, with 11 bases aligning to TRBD1. There are 17 residues in the CDR3. The J segment lost 3 bases and the V segment lost 2 bases, leaving 8 bases of the junction unmatched. Per germline, CDR1 SGHNT and CDR2 YENEEA. The CDR3 DNA follows: TGTGCCAGCAGCTTATTTACCCTGGGACAGGGGGACACTGAAGCTTTCTTT. It specifies CASSLFTLGQGDTEAFF.

The DNA of the CDR3 is TGCGCCAGCAGCTTGGTCGCGGGAGGGCCGGGAAATACGCAGTATTTT. It specifies CASSLVAGGPGNTQYF. V usage is TRBV5-1 and J usage is TRBJ2-3; 9 bases line up with TRBD2. Trimming cost V 0 bases and J 7 bases; bases outside gene matches: 9. This CDR3 has 16 residues. From germline, CDR1 is SGHRS and CDR2 YFSETQ.

A single count supports this clone. V gene TRBV28 combines with J gene TRBJ2-5; D possibly matches TRBD1 or TRBD2 (5 bases each). CDR1 is MDHEN and CDR2 is SYDVKM in the germline V gene. V dropped 7 bases and J dropped 7 bases, with 13 bases sitting between them. CDR3 length: 12 amino acids. CDR3 residues: CASKPGPGTQYF. The DNA for the CDR3 is TGTGCCAGCAAACCGGGGCCAGGGACCCAGTACTTC.

V is TRBV7-9 and J is TRBJ2-7; D possibly matches TRBD1 or TRBD2 (5 bases each). V was pared by 5 bases and J by 3 bases, with 11 bases between. Germline values: CDR1 SEHNR, CDR2 FQNEAQ (reference sequence). This CDR3 region has 13 residues. The CDR3 loop reads CASSPGPGYEQYF. Here the CDR3 DNA reads TGTGCCAGCAGCCCGGGACCGGGCTACGAGCAGTACTTC.

The chain combines TRBV18 with TRBJ1-1, with TRBD1 matching over 9 bases. V lost 4 bases to trimming and J lost 9 bases; unmatched junction nucleotides: 0. Germline V gene data show CDR1 as KGHSH and CDR2 as LQKENI. This CDR3 contains 11 residues. The CDR3 DNA sequence: TGTGCCAGCTCACACAGGGGGCAAGCTTTCTTT. This sequence encodes CASSHRGQAFF. Combining the CDR3 with reference TRBV18 and TRBJ1-1 gives the whole variable domain NAGVMQNPRHLVRRRGQEARLRCSPMKGHSHVYWYRQLPEEGLKFMVYLQKENIIDESGMPKERFSAEFPKEGPSILRIQQVVRGDSAAYFCASSHRGQAFFGQGTRLTVV.

The rearrangement uses TRBV10-3 and TRBJ2-2; 7 nucleotides match TRBD1. J lost 6 bases, V lost 2 bases, and 9 bases had no gene match. Germline values: CDR1 ENHRY, CDR2 SYGVKD. This CDR3 has 16 residues. CDR3: CAISELHDRDPGELFF. The CDR3, as DNA: TGTGCCATCAGTGAGCTGCATGACAGGGACCCCGGGGAGCTGTTTTTT.

The gene calls are TRBV5-1 and TRBJ2-5; 7 positions agree with TRBD1. The CDR3 is 15 residues long. V was pared by 3 bases and J by 2 bases, with 7 bases of the junction left unmatched. Germline V gene data show CDR1 as SGHRS and CDR2 as YFSETQ. CDR3 coding DNA: TGCGCCAGCAGCTACCTATGGACAGGACAAGAGACCCAGTACTTC. Protein: CASSYLWTGQETQYF.

V is TRBV4-1 and J is TRBJ2-1; TRBD2 aligns across 11 bases. CDR1 is MGHRA and CDR2 is YSYEKL in the germline V gene. The CDR3 is 16 residues long. The J segment lost 4 bases and the V segment lost 2 bases, leaving 4 bases of the junction unmatched. This CDR3 is CASSQSSGGRYNEQFF. The CDR3 coding sequence is TGCGCCAGCAGCCAATCTAGCGGGGGGCGGTACAATGAGCAGTTCTTC.

This sequence joins TRBV6-5 and TRBJ2-2; D is uncertain. Germline-derived CDR1 and CDR2 are MNHEY and SVGAGI. This CDR3 spans 15 amino acids. Trimming left V 0 bases short and J 2 bases short, with 7 bases between. CDR3 sequence reads: CASSYSGYNTGELFF. The DNA of the CDR3 is TGTGCCAGCAGTTACTCGGGGTACAACACCGGGGAGCTGTTTTTT.

The chain employs TRBV7-8 and TRBJ2-1, with TRBD2 matching over 12 bases. Per the germline V gene, CDR1 is SGHVS and CDR2 is FQNEAQ. The V segment lost 5 bases and the J segment 5 bases; nucleotides outside the gene matches: 10. This CDR3 region has 17 residues. CDR3 residues: CASSHFLTSGSHNEQFF. CDR3 sequence (DNA): TGTGCCAGCAGCCATTTCCTGACTAGCGGGAGCCACAATGAGCAGTTCTTC.

V is TRBV21-1 and J is TRBJ1-3; the table's D call TRBD1 went unverified against the DNA. TRBV21-1 is an annotated pseudogene. The CDR3 contains 13 residues. The CDR3 spells CASRGLDGNTIYF. CDR3 nucleotide sequence: TGTGCCAGCAGGGGGCTGGATGGAAACACCATATATTTT.

This chain links TRBV15 with TRBJ1-5, with unresolved D. CDR1 and CDR2 (germline): LNHNV, YYDKDF (reference sequence). With 8 bases removed from V and 3 bases from J, the gap between germline ends came to 11 bases. The CDR3 runs 13 residues. Here the CDR3 DNA reads TGTGCCACCGGTGCCGGTTTCAATCAGCCCCAGCATTTT. Residues: CATGAGFNQPQHF.

The chain employs TRBV28 and TRBJ2-1, with TRBD1 identical over 9 bases. The germline V gene encodes CDR1 MDHEN and CDR2 SYDVKM. V dropped 7 bases and J dropped 4; count of bases not matched to a gene: 8. The CDR3 has 15 residues. The CDR3 region is CASNPPGQGYNEQFF. The DNA for the CDR3 is TGTGCCAGCAATCCGCCGGGACAGGGATACAATGAGCAGTTCTTC.

This clone was detected only a few times. This chain uses TRBV7-2 with TRBJ1-5; tentative D call: TRBD1 (6 bases). Per germline, CDR1 SGHTA and CDR2 FQGNSA. This CDR3 region has 13 residues. V lost 1 base and J lost 7, with 8 bases in between. The CDR3 sequence: CASSLEGGQPQHF. In DNA, the CDR3 is TGTGCCAGCAGCTTAGAAGGGGGACAGCCCCAGCATTTT. Full variable domain (remainder filled in from reference TRBV7-2 and TRBJ1-5): GAGVSQSPSNKVTEKGKDVELRCDPISGHTALYWYRQSLGQGLEFLIYFQGNSAPDKSGLPSDRFSAERTGGSVSTLTIQRTQQEDSAVYLCASSLEGGQPQHFGDGTRLSIL.

The chain employs TRBV4-1 and TRBJ2-2, with 9 bases aligning to TRBD1. Germline CDR1 reads MGHRA; CDR2 reads YSYEKL. This CDR3 contains 16 residues. Trimming cost V 5 bases and J 4 bases; bases outside gene matches: 8. This CDR3 is CASSSPGQGSTGELFF. CDR3 in DNA: TGCGCCAGCAGCTCCCCGGGACAGGGTAGCACCGGGGAGCTGTTTTTT.

The chain recombines TRBV5-1 with TRBJ1-4; 10 bases align to TRBD1. The CDR3 consists of 14 residues. Trimming cost V 4 bases and J 5 bases; bases outside gene matches: 2. The germline gives CDR1 SGHRS, CDR2 YFSETQ. The CDR3 sequence is CASSQGQGNEKLFF. CDR3 nucleotide sequence: TGCGCCAGCAGCCAGGGACAGGGGAATGAAAAACTGTTTTTT.

Here the CDR3 reads CASSQLDSYEQYF. The CDR3 nucleotides read TGCGCCAGCAGCCAACTAGACAGCTACGAGCAGTACTTC. This chain connects TRBV4-1 to TRBJ2-7; tentative D call: TRBD1 (5 bases). In germline, CDR1 is MGHRA, CDR2 YSYEKL. CDR3 length equals 13 residues. V shed 2 bases and J shed 3 bases, with 8 bases lying between them.

The genes are TRBV9 and TRBJ1-2; 7 nucleotides line up with TRBD1. Germline trimming cut 5 bases from V and 8 bases from J; bases unmatched to any gene: 12. From germline, CDR1 is SGDLS and CDR2 YYNGEE. This CDR3 comprises 14 residues. CDR3 nucleotides: TGTGCCAGCAGTAGTGAACAGGGGATGAGGGGCTACACCTTC. Amino acid sequence: CASSSEQGMRGYTF.

The chain has TRBV4-3 and TRBJ2-7; possibly TRBD2 for D (5 bases). CDR3 size: 16 residues. V lost 0 bases, J lost 6 bases, and 18 bases lay in between. The germline CDR1 and CDR2 sequences are LGHNA and YSLEER. In DNA, the CDR3 is TGCGCCAGCAGCCAAGATCCGAGTCCTGTCCGGGGCGAGCAGTACTTC. This encodes CASSQDPSPVRGEQYF.

CDR3 sequence: CASSLVPGQGANYGYTF. CDR3 bases: TGTGCCAGCAGCTTGGTCCCGGGACAGGGAGCTAACTATGGCTACACCTTC. The gene calls are TRBV5-4 and TRBJ1-2; 9 nucleotides match TRBD1. Trimming removed 0 bases from V and 0 bases from J; junction bases left unmatched: 6. This CDR3 comprises 17 residues. The germline V gene encodes CDR1 SGHNT and CDR2 YYREEE (reference sequence).